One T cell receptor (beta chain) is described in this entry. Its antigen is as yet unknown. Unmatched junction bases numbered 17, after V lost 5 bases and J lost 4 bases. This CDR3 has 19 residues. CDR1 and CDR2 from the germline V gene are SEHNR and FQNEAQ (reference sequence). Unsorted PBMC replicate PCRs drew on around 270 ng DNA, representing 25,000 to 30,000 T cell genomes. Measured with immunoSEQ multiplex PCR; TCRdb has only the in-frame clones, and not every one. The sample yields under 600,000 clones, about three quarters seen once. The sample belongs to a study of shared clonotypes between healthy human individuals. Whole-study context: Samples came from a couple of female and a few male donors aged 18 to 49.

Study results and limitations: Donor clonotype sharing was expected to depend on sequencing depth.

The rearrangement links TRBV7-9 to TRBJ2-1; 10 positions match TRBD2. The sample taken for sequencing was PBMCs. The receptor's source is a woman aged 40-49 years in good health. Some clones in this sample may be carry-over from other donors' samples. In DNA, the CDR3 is TGTGCCAGCAGCGCCCGACCCGCTACTAGCGGGACTTGGTACAATGAGCAGTTCTTC. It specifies CASSARPATSGTWYNEQFF.